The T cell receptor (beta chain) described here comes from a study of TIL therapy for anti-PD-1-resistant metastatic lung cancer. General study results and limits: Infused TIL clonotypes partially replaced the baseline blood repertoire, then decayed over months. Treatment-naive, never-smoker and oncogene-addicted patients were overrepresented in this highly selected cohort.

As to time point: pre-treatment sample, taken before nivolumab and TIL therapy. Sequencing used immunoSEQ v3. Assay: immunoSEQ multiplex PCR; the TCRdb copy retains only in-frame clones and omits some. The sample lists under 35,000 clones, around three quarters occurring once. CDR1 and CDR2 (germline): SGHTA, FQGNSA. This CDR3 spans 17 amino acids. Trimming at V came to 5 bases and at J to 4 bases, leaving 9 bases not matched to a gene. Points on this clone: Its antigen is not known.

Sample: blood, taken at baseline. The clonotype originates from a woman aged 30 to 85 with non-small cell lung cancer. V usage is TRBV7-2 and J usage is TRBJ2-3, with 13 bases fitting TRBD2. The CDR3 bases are TGTGCCAGCAGCCCGAGACTAGCGGGAGGCCGCGCAGATACGCAGTATTTT. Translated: CASSPRLAGGRADTQYF. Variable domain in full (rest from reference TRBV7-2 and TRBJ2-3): GAGVSQSPSNKVTEKGKDVELRCDPISGHTALYWYRQSLGQGLEFLIYFQGNSAPDKSGLPSDRFSAERTGGSVSTLTIQRTQQEDSAVYLCASSPRLAGGRADTQYFGPGTRLTVL.